This T cell receptor beta chain was sequenced for a study of response to subunit inactivated influenza vaccine. Trimming removed 4 bases from V and 7 bases from J, with 15 bases in between. There are 15 residues in the CDR3. Germline CDR1 reads SGHRS; CDR2 reads YFSETQ. Study-wide results and caveats: Only a handful of new T cells, the authors suggested, are recruited with each seasonal influenza vaccination.

MiXCR, run by TCRdb on the RT-PCR reads, gives a single entry per CDR3 protein. The sample contains about 530,000 distinct CDR3 sequences, under 15% of which appear only once. This clonotype was recorded many times. Antigen specificity is unknown. This chain links TRBV5-1 with TRBJ1-6, with a tentative D call TRBD1 (5 bases). This receptor was obtained from a man between 45 and 60 years old who received an inactivated influenza vaccine. The starting material was PBMCs from blood, obtained 45 days after vaccination. The CDR3 coding sequence is TGCGCCAGCAGCAGAGCCGGGACTCGAAATTCACCCCTCCACTTT. The encoded protein is CASSRAGTRNSPLHF.